One sample yielded the 10 T cell receptor beta chains listed below, sequenced in a study of CD8+ T cells in alopecia areata. Treatment indicated: oral pan-JAK inhibitor, 5-10 mg twice daily. RNA extraction and reverse transcription yielded cDNA as sequencing template. Some clones are missing from TCRdb's copy, which holds only in-frame ones; the method was immunoSEQ multiplex PCR. This sample carries around 110,000 clones, roughly 89% of them seen once, and the ten largest clones take roughly 23%. The sample here was CD8+ T cells sorted from blood, taken at week 24, from a patient treated with tofacitinib. The receptor source for this set is a human donor with alopecia areata.

The chain combines TRBV7-2 with TRBJ2-3; TRBD1 agrees at 9 bases. The CDR3 covers 15 residues. The V gene's germline CDR1 is SGHTA and CDR2 FQGNSA. V was clipped by 4 bases and J by 4 bases; unmatched bases: 6. The CDR3: CASSSGTGTADTQYF. CDR3 DNA: TGTGCCAGCAGCTCCGGGACAGGGACTGCAGATACGCAGTATTTT. Full variable domain (outside the CDR3, taken from reference TRBV7-2 and TRBJ2-3): GAGVSQSPSNKVTEKGKDVELRCDPISGHTALYWYRQSLGQGLEFLIYFQGNSAPDKSGLPSDRFSAERTGGSVSTLTIQRTQQEDSAVYLCASSSGTGTADTQYFGPGTRLTVL.

This chain links TRBV13 with TRBJ2-7; D is perhaps TRBD1 (6 bases). There are 12 residues in the CDR3. The germline gives CDR1 PRHDT, CDR2 FYEKMQ (reference sequence). V was shortened by 8 bases and J by 3 bases, with 11 bases between the two germline ends. This CDR3 is CASGTRDYEQYF. The CDR3 DNA sequence: TGTGCCAGCGGGACACGGGACTACGAGCAGTACTTC.

The chain couples TRBV27 to TRBJ2-5, with D possibly being TRBD1 or TRBD2 (5 bases each). Trimming removed 4 bases from V and 5 bases from J, with 23 bases in between. The CDR3 spans 17 residues. In germline, CDR1 is MNHEY, CDR2 SMNVEV (reference sequence). Written as DNA, the CDR3 is TGTGCCAGCAGTTCGAGGCTCCACCGACGAGGGGCCGAGACCCAGTACTTC. This translates into CASSSRLHRRGAETQYF.

The J gene is TRBJ2-3, the V gene TRBV4-1; the D gene could be TRBD1 or TRBD2 (6 bases each). From germline, CDR1 is MGHRA and CDR2 YSYEKL. V was trimmed by 0 bases and J by 0 bases, leaving 10 bases between them. The length of the CDR3 is 16 residues. The CDR3 DNA sequence: TGCGCCAGCAGCCAAGAACAGGGAGGCAGCACAGATACGCAGTATTTT. It codes for CASSQEQGGSTDTQYF.

This clone was detected only a few times. The chain is built from TRBV9 and TRBJ2-1; D is perhaps TRBD1 (6 bases). The CDR3 is made up of 17 amino acids. Germline values: CDR1 SGDLS, CDR2 YYNGEE. Trimming removed 4 bases at V and 1 base at J, with 18 bases between. The CDR3 sequence: CASSPPPGTPSYNEQFF. DNA for the CDR3: TGTGCCAGCAGCCCCCCTCCCGGGACACCGTCCTACAATGAGCAGTTCTTC.

V is TRBV14 and J is TRBJ2-3, with D perhaps matching TRBD2 (5 bases). The V end was cut by 6 bases, the J end by 6 bases, with 22 bases between. CDR1 is SGHDN, CDR2 FVKESK, per germline. The CDR3 sequence is 16 residues long. CDR3 bases: TGTGCCAGCAGTCAACAGCCGATTTCGGGGTCTGATACGCAGTATTTT. Translating it yields CASSQQPISGSDTQYF.

The chain carries TRBV6-1 and TRBJ1-5; no firm D call. The CDR3 totals 12 residues. CDR1 and CDR2 from the germline V gene are MNHNS and SASEGT. Trimming took off 11 bases at V and 6 bases at J, with 14 bases between the two ends. The CDR3 is CAAQTGIQPQHF. CDR3 DNA sequence: TGTGCCGCTCAAACGGGGATTCAGCCCCAGCATTTT.

The rearrangement joins TRBV29-1 to TRBJ2-1; D is ambiguous. The germline V gene encodes CDR1 SQVTM and CDR2 ANQGSEA. The CDR3 is made up of 12 amino acids. The ends were cut back, 3 bases at V and 8 bases at J, with 11 bases in the middle. Here the CDR3 DNA reads TGCAGCGTTGAGGCAGGTAGCTATGAGCAGTTCTTC. Residues: CSVEAGSYEQFF.

The chain uses TRBV6-5 and TRBJ2-5; weak D call: TRBD2 (7 bases). Trimming left V 6 bases short and J 3 bases short, with 17 bases between. The CDR3 covers 15 residues. From germline, CDR1 is MNHEY and CDR2 SVGAGI. The CDR3 loop reads CASSRGWGGEETQYF. The CDR3 nucleotides are TGTGCCAGCAGCCGAGGATGGGGGGGCGAAGAGACCCAGTACTTC.

The chain carries TRBV5-6 and TRBJ2-1; no clear D gene. The CDR3 extends over 12 amino acids. V lost 0 bases, J lost 6 bases, and 4 bases lay in between. Looked up from germline, CDR1 is SGHDT and CDR2 is YYEEEE. For the CDR3, the DNA is TGTGCCAGCAGCTTGGCAGGCAATGAGCAGTTCTTC. Protein product: CASSLAGNEQFF.